The present T cell receptor beta chain was sequenced within a study of blood T cells in healthy people across ages. Study conclusions and caveats: Shifts in expanded clonotypes may have been confounded by donor CMV status, which was unknown. Samples with more naive T cells showed higher observed beta diversity. TCR beta diversity per million T cells fell roughly linearly with age.

In the case of this clonotype: Its antigen is as yet unknown. An end of the junction does not agree with germline; a read error may underlie this.

The total RNA that was extracted per sample amounted to at least 5 micrograms. Primed by a sample-barcoded 5' primer and a J-beta primer mix, a second PCR proceeded for about 7 to 12 cycles. TCRdb redid the calling of the 5' RACE reads with MiXCR, one entry per CDR3 protein. This table holds about 1 million distinct CDR3 sequences, around 45% found once. The CDR3 length is 14 residues. Germline CDR1 reads SGHTA; CDR2 reads FQGNSA. The chain carries TRBV7-2 and TRBJ2-7; TRBD1 matches at 8 bases. Sequenced sample: blood. This receptor was identified in a woman aged 60-75 years in good health. The CDR3: CASSVAGTGIGQYF. The CDR3 DNA sequence: TGTGCCAGCAGCGTAGCTGGGACAGGAATAGGGCAGTACTTC.